These 7 T cell receptor beta chains share one sample of origin, sequenced in a study of CD8+ T cells in alopecia areata. In each case, RNA was isolated and then reverse transcribed into cDNA as the sequencing template. Clones were sequenced by immunoSEQ multiplex PCR, and TCRdb holds only the in-frame ones, with some missing. This sample comprises 270,000 or so clones, none seen once only. A sort of pooled cutaneous lymph node cells used CD4, CD8alpha, NKG2D, NKG2ACE and other stains. The sample consisted of CD4+ T cells sorted from a lymph node. The source of these receptors is a C3H/HeJ mouse with alopecia areata. Mice of this strain are of MHC haplotype H2-k.

Worth noting for this clone: Any gene name here is a mouse gene name. The same CDR3 can be traced to other DNA sequences in this sample. CDR3 residues: CASSAQGANSDYTF. CDR3 bases read: TGTGCCAGCAGTGCCCAGGGGGCGAACTCC. The chain carries TRBV13-3 and TRBJ1-2; the match to TRBD1 covers 8 bases. The read halts 4 residues ahead of the CDR3 end, with the missing end drawn from the germline J gene. Germline V lookup: CDR1 NNHDY, CDR2 SYVADS. J was trimmed by 2 bases and V by 3 bases; bases with no gene match: 3. This CDR3 is 14 amino acids long.

This clone was seen a handful of times. All gene names here are mouse names. Coverage ceases 4 residues before the CDR3 finishes, and the germline J gene fills in the end. The V gene is TRBV13-1, the J gene TRBJ2-1; no definite D call. The length of the CDR3 is 15 residues. V was cut by 0 bases and J by 3 bases, with 10 bases left in between. The germline CDR1 and CDR2 sequences are NSHNY and SYGAGN. Incomplete CDR3 DNA: TGTGCCAGCAGTGATGCCACGAAGGGCTATGCT. This sequence encodes CASSDATKGYA. From start to end, the CDR3 is CASSDATKGYAEQFF.

This clone was detected only a few times. Each gene name is a mouse one. The DNA ends 4 residues before the CDR3 does, and the rest of the CDR3 is filled in from the germline J gene. This chain connects TRBV1 to TRBJ2-4, with D tentatively TRBD2 (6 bases). This CDR3 has 16 amino acids. V was pared by 1 base and J by 0 bases, with 11 bases between. Germline V gene sequence: CDR1 NSQYPW, CDR2 LRSPGD (reference sequence). The CDR3 DNA, read in part, is TGCACCTGCAGTGCAGGGCCTGGGGTTAGTCAAAAC. Translating gives CTCSAGPGVSQN. The CDR3 reads in full as CTCSAGPGVSQNTLYF.

A remark on this clone: Here the gene names and germline are mouse. Coverage ceases 4 residues before the CDR3 finishes, and the germline J gene fills in the end. The genes are TRBV1 and TRBJ2-5; D gene uncertain. The V gene's germline CDR1 is NSQYPW and CDR2 LRSPGD (reference sequence). The V and J ends lost 0 bases and 2 bases respectively, with 9 bases between them. The length of the CDR3 is 15 residues. This CDR3 reads CTCSADPNSQDTQYF. The sequenced part of the CDR3 DNA is TGCACCTGCAGTGCAGATCCCAACAGCCAAGAC.

This clone was seen a handful of times. Gene names are the mouse ones. CDR3 region: CTCSQDRSQNTLYF. The CDR3 bases that were read are TGCACCTGCAGTCAGGACAGGAGTCAAAAC. The chain couples TRBV1 to TRBJ2-4; TRBD1 matches 7 bases. Read sequence stops 4 residues before the CDR3 end, and the germline J gene provides the missing end. CDR1 and CDR2 from the germline V gene are NSQYPW and LRSPGD (reference sequence). The CDR3 totals 14 residues. After removal of 5 bases from V and 0 bases from J, the junction contained 2 bases not matched to a gene.

This clone was found a few times. Mouse germline and gene names are used. The CDR3 end falls 4 residues outside the read, so it is completed with the germline J gene. The genes are TRBV13-3 and TRBJ2-3, with 7 positions matching TRBD1. V gave up 7 bases and J gave up 1 base; unmatched junction bases: 6. The CDR3 consists of 14 residues. Per germline, CDR1 NNHDY and CDR2 SYVADS. The sequenced CDR3 bases are TGTGCCAGCGCCCTCGACAGGGGTGCAGAA. Protein sequence: CASALDRGAE. The full CDR3 reads CASALDRGAETLYF.

Concerning this clone: These gene names are mouse names. The CDR3 goes on 4 residues after the read ends, and that part is filled in from the germline J gene. In the same sample, other DNA sequences code for this CDR3. The rearrangement uses TRBV5 and TRBJ2-7, with TRBD2 identical over 9 bases. CDR3 length: 14 amino acids. Per germline, CDR1 LGHNA and CDR2 YNLKQL (reference sequence). V trimming: 3 bases; J trimming: 2 bases; junction bases outside the gene matches: 2. CDR3 residues: CASSHTGGPYEQYF. The DNA read from the CDR3 is TGTGCCAGCAGCCATACTGGGGGGCCCTAT.